Here is one T cell receptor (beta chain) with its context. Its antigen specificity is not known. Per-base qualities were not stored, and no clone one base away is much larger. V gives up 5 bases and J gives up 5 bases, and the segment between their germline ends measures 10 bases. From cysteine to phenylalanine, the CDR3 is 12 amino acids long. The entry retains the CDR3 DNA only, 36 bases that are in frame from base 1. According to the germline V gene, CDR1 reads SGHAT and CDR2 reads FQNNGV. The sample originates from a study of vaccination and CD4 T cells after COVID-19 (dated by TCRdb to between 2021 and 2024). Background for the entire study: Every convalescent patient had a positive nasal swab PCR test for SARS-CoV-2, with mild disease in 8 to 10 patients and severe disease in one. Six males and four females were included in the convalescent cohort, with two Hispanic individuals, seven Caucasians, two Asians and one multiracial person represented. Two doses of either the Pfizer-BioNTech BNT162b2 vaccine (n=8) or the Moderna mRNA-1273 vaccine (n=2) were administered to participants. Post-COVID blood samples from convalescent patients were collected a median of about 100 days after diagnosis, with a range of roughly 30 to 170 days. The time from the second vaccine dose to post-vaccine blood sampling had a median of approximately 72 days and ranged from roughly 13 to 241 days. The cultures were stimulated with overlapping spike peptide pools from SARS-CoV-2 and from the common cold coronaviruses HCoV-NL63, HCoV-OC43 and HCoV-229E. As controls, cultures received a CEFX viral epitope pool (the positive control), an HIV-1 Nef peptide pool (the negative control), or no peptide at all. The spike-specific CD4+ TCR repertoire was compared before and after mRNA vaccination in approximately ten COVID-19 convalescent patients and a few infection-naive healthy vaccine recipients.

The sample's treatment or condition, from its label and the paper: roughly ten-day PBMC culture with coronavirus spike peptide pools or control peptides (ViraFEST assay). To expand antigen-specific T cells with peptide pools and then pick out the expanded clonotypes through TCR sequencing, the study relied on the ViraFEST assay. Positive SARS-CoV-2 PCR tests in the convalescent patients dated from March to December 2020, before Alpha, Beta and Delta variants emerged in the United States. Each well held 2 million to 2.5 million PBMCs cultured with about 9.8 ug/ml peptide pools in IMDM containing around 5% human AB serum and approximately 10 IU/ml IL-2. On days 3 and 7, half of the culture medium was replaced with fresh IL-2-containing medium. After nine to eleven days of culture, CD4+ T cells were isolated by negative selection with the EasySep CD4+ T cell isolation kit. Ficoll-Paque Plus gradient centrifugation was used to isolate PBMCs from whole blood, and the isolated PBMCs were then either used fresh or cryopreserved at -140C. In general, triplicate wells were set up for every culture condition.

Library construction relied on PCR. TCR sequencing of DNA from cultured CD4+ T cells used the Oncomine TCR Beta short-read assay at the Johns Hopkins FTIC core. The QIAamp micro DNA kit was used to extract genomic DNA from the cultured CD4+ T cells. The Oncomine TCR Beta libraries from cultured CD4+ T cells were pooled using unique dual indexes and then sequenced on an Illumina iSeq 100. Processing in the source paper ran as follows. Non-productive sequences were filtered out, and CDR3s that did not start with C, did not end with F or W, or were shorter than 7 amino acids were discarded. Antigen-specific clonotypes were identified with the MANAFEST web application by comparing peptide-stimulated wells with reference and other culture wells. An FDR below 0.05, an odds ratio above 5, and a productive frequency above 0.1% in at least two of three replicate wells were required for clones to be considered positive. A clonotype was classed as cross-reactive if the clonotype showed significant expansion both in SARS-CoV-2 spike wells and in at least one common cold coronavirus spike condition. Levenshtein distances (stringdist) and unrooted phylogenetic trees (ape) in R version 3.6.1 were used to assess CDR3 homology. TCRdb handled the public reads itself, with Q25 trimming in fastp and clone calling in MiXCR, and kept productive beta chains. CDR3 protein sequences are deduplicated, and each keeps its most common genes and DNA. These V and J calls rely on TCRdb rather than the paper's analysis. For this sample there are around 21,000 distinct CDR3 sequences; roughly 51% appear just once. Around a sixth of the sample belongs to the ten largest clones.

Overall results and qualifications from the work: Among the post-vaccine SARS-CoV-2-reactive clones in convalescent patients, a median roughly 85% showed up only after vaccination, which suggests vaccine-specific priming. An increase in the median number of SARS-CoV-2-reactive clonotypes from roughly 20 after infection to some 38 after vaccination was observed, but the change was not found to be significant. The number of convalescent patients in the study was relatively small, and the study did not examine early timepoints following natural infection. Nearly all vaccine-specific clones in convalescent patients (304 of 307) were mono-reactive for SARS-CoV-2 spike rather than cross-reactive with common cold coronaviruses.

This clonotype was obtained from a human donor who had recovered from COVID-19. What was sequenced was CD4+ T cells from blood, cultured in vitro. The chain was built from TRBV11-2 and TRBJ2-7; a weak D assignment points to TRBD1 (6 bases agree). CDR3 sequence: CASSPQGDEQYF. The nucleotide sequence is given as TGTGCCAGCAGCCCACAGGGCGACGAGCAGTACTTC.